The subject of this entry is one TCR beta chain. The antigen is unknown. The CDR3 consists of 13 residues. Germline values: CDR1 SGHNT, CDR2 YYREEE (reference sequence). Trimming stripped 4 bases from V and 6 bases from J, with 8 bases between. This entry comes from a study of identifying expanded T cells in peripheral blood. Study-wide points: Variance in clone template counts between roughly two-week samples significantly increased with total template count across all healthy donors. About 1.2 clones differed between technical replicates, versus about 15 and 19 over time.

The table came from immunoSEQ multiplex PCR; TCRdb's copy has only in-frame clones and leaves some out. The table lists 85,000 to 95,000 clones, roughly 90% of them singletons. The origin of this receptor is a person aged 18 to 70 in good health. The chain is built from TRBV5-4 and TRBJ1-6; D is ambiguous. The sequenced material came from blood. The CDR3, as DNA: TGTGCCAGCAGCCAAGAACCTAATTCACCCCTCCACTTT. It encodes CASSQEPNSPLHF.